This T cell receptor beta chain was recorded in a study of naive and memory T cell subsets. This clonotype came up a few times. The target antigen is unknown. Study-wide findings and caveats: A few larger clonotypes appeared in naive repertoires, especially CD8, possibly memory cells re-expressing CD45RA. In CD4 and CD8 cells, diversity dropped from naive through EMRA. Expression changes during T cell differentiation may affect RNA-based TCR counts. Findings for naive and memory subsets could not be checked against ground truth.

Germline V lookup: CDR1 SEHNR, CDR2 FQNEAQ (reference sequence). This CDR3 is built from 17 residues. The germline V and J ends were trimmed by 4 bases and 0 bases, with 16 bases remaining between them. Two oligonucleotides, mixed equimolar, formed the beta constant-region primer covering TRBC1 and TRBC2. Four rounds of PCR amplified the ligated cDNA using nested alpha and beta constant-region primers plus SP2. Ligation attached a single-stranded oligonucleotide with a 12-nucleotide UMI and the SP2 primer to the cDNA 3' end. TCRdb used MiXCR to reprocess the UMI-ligation and nested PCR reads, holding one entry per CDR3 protein. Of roughly 100,000 distinct CDR3 sequences listed, more than 12% were seen once; the top ten hold around 2.7%.

The sequence derives from a human donor in good health. The chain couples TRBV7-9 to TRBJ2-1; D possibly matches TRBD1 or TRBD2 (5 bases each). The sample was naive CD8+ T cells from blood. The CDR3 nucleotides are TGTGCCAGCAGCTCTACTCGGGACGTAAGCTCCTACAATGAGCAGTTCTTC. Encoded protein: CASSSTRDVSSYNEQFF.